The 30 T cell receptor beta chains presented below share a single source sample, sequenced in a study of graft-versus-host responses after intestinal transplantation. Repertoires were generated with immunoSEQ multiplex PCR, while TCRdb's copy carries only in-frame clones and drops some. The sample records roughly 8,200 clones, over 90% being singletons. The sequenced sample was PBMCs, obtained 11 days after intestinal transplantation. The source of these receptors is a human patient who received an intestinal transplant, so some T cells may come from the graft donor.

A word on this clone: Within the sample, other DNA sequences also encode this same CDR3. V and J are TRBV13 and TRBJ2-6; D uncertain. Trimming cost V 6 bases and J 5 bases, with 23 bases left between them. Germline V CDR1 and CDR2: PRHDT, FYEKMQ (reference sequence). CDR3 length equals 18 residues. The CDR3, as DNA: TGTGCCAGCAGAACGTCTCAGCGAGTACAAAGTCGGGCCAACGTCCTGACTTTC. Translating it yields CASRTSQRVQSRANVLTF.

The chain has TRBV27 and TRBJ2-4, with 14 bases that match TRBD2. This CDR3 is 15 amino acids long. The V gene's germline CDR1 is MNHEY and CDR2 SMNVEV (reference sequence). Unmatched junction bases numbered 4, after V lost 5 bases and J lost 7 bases. CDR3 sequence: CASSPGLAGENIQYF. The CDR3 coding sequence is TGTGCCAGCAGTCCGGGACTAGCGGGAGAGAACATTCAGTACTTC.

V gene TRBV19 combines with J gene TRBJ2-5; D may be TRBD2 (6 bases). Trimming removed 7 bases from V and 2 bases from J, with 20 bases in between. Germline CDR1 reads LNHDA; CDR2 reads SQIVND (reference sequence). The CDR3 sequence is 16 residues long. The CDR3 spells CASTKFRGSEQETQYF. The CDR3 DNA reads TGTGCCAGTACGAAGTTCCGGGGGTCCGAGCAAGAGACCCAGTACTTC. The full variable domain, rest sourced from reference TRBV19 and TRBJ2-5, is DGGITQSPKYLFRKEGQNVTLSCEQNLNHDAMYWYRQDPGQGLRLIYYSQIVNDFQKGDIAEGYSVSREKKESFPLTVTSAQKNPTAFYLCASTKFRGSEQETQYFGPGTRLLVL.

The J gene is TRBJ1-2, the V gene TRBV28; 8 bases line up with TRBD1. The germline V gene encodes CDR1 MDHEN and CDR2 SYDVKM. Losses at the gene ends were 3 bases for V and 6 bases for J; bases not matched to a gene: 6. The CDR3 totals 14 residues. CDR3 DNA: TGTGCCAGCAGTTTGCCAGGGGGCTACGATGGCTACACCTTC. Residues: CASSLPGGYDGYTF.

This sequence joins TRBV5-1 and TRBJ1-6; possibly TRBD1 for D (5 bases). CDR3 length: 14 residues. Germline V gene lookup returns CDR1 SGHRS and CDR2 YFSETQ. V was pared by 0 bases and J by 6 bases, with 7 bases between. The CDR3 bases are TGCGCCAGCAGCTTGGGGGACTCTAATTCACCCCTCCACTTT. Encoded protein: CASSLGDSNSPLHF.

Concerning this clone: Other DNA variants within this sample encode the same CDR3. V and J are TRBV19 and TRBJ2-7, with 7 bases lining up with TRBD2. Germline CDR1 is LNHDA and CDR2 is SQIVND (reference sequence). CDR3 length equals 15 residues. The V gene end was trimmed by 10 bases and the J gene end by 2 bases; junction bases not matched to a gene: 14. CDR3 amino acids: CATSPGTTQTYEQYF. CDR3 coding DNA: TGTGCCACCTCACCCGGGACTACCCAGACCTACGAGCAGTACTTC.

V and J are TRBV12-5 and TRBJ1-1, with D possibly matching TRBD1 (5 bases). CDR3 length: 16 amino acids. The germline V and J ends were trimmed by 5 bases and 1 base, with 17 bases remaining between them. Per the germline V gene, CDR1 is LGHNT and CDR2 is FRNRAP. The chain's CDR3 is CASGPGRRRGNTEAFF. The CDR3 DNA is TGTGCTAGTGGTCCAGGGCGGCGTAGAGGGAACACTGAAGCTTTCTTT.

The CDR3 loop reads CASRGLRDRTTGELFF. The CDR3 DNA sequence: TGTGCCAGCAGGGGACTCCGGGACAGGACCACCGGGGAGCTGTTTTTT. The chain employs TRBV25-1 and TRBJ2-2, with TRBD1 identical over 8 bases. The CDR3 is made up of 16 amino acids. The V gene end was trimmed by 6 bases and the J gene end by 4 bases; junction bases not matched to a gene: 10. The germline V gene has CDR1 MGHDK and CDR2 SYGVNS.

This chain joins TRBV15 and TRBJ2-3; TRBD1 might be the D (6 bases). The V gene's germline CDR1 is LNHNV and CDR2 YYDKDF (reference sequence). V lost 2 bases and J 2 bases, leaving 14 bases between the germline ends. The CDR3 consists of 16 residues. As DNA, the CDR3 is TGTGCCACCAGCAGACGTGGACAGCCATCCACAGATACGCAGTATTTT. It encodes CATSRRGQPSTDTQYF.

This chain joins TRBV19 and TRBJ1-5; TRBD1 agrees at 7 bases. The CDR3 covers 15 residues. Germline-derived CDR1 and CDR2 are LNHDA and SQIVND (reference sequence). V was clipped by 7 bases and J by 5 bases; unmatched bases: 11. In DNA, the CDR3 is TGTGCCAGTAACGAACCGGGACAGTTACATCAGCCCCAGCATTTT. Amino acids: CASNEPGQLHQPQHF.

The chain couples TRBV9 to TRBJ2-4; 10 positions agree with TRBD1. CDR3 length: 14 residues. With 3 bases clipped from V and 9 bases from J, the junction kept 6 bases outside the gene matches. Germline values: CDR1 SGDLS, CDR2 YYNGEE. CDR3 coding DNA: TGTGCCAGCAGCGCAGCCGGGACAGGGGTCATTCAGTACTTC. Its protein product is CASSAAGTGVIQYF.

This clone was found once. V usage is TRBV5-4 and J usage is TRBJ1-3, with D possibly matching TRBD1 (5 bases). The CDR3 loop spans 13 amino acids. V dropped 2 bases and J dropped 4 bases, with 7 bases sitting between them. CDR1 is SGHNT, CDR2 YYREEE, per germline (reference sequence). CDR3 sequence: CASSFNRGNTIYF. In DNA form, the CDR3 reads TGTGCCAGCAGCTTTAACAGGGGAAACACCATATATTTT.

This clone was counted a single time. This chain connects TRBV6-5 to TRBJ2-7; no definite D call. The V end lost 6 bases, the J end lost 0 bases, and 12 bases lay between the germline ends. The CDR3 contains 14 residues. CDR1 is MNHEY and CDR2 is SVGAGI in the germline V gene. In nucleotides, the CDR3 is TGTGCCAGCAGCCAGATCGACAACTCCTACGAGCAGTACTTC. It encodes CASSQIDNSYEQYF.

This clone has just one count. The chain is built from TRBV28 and TRBJ1-2, with D uncertain. V lost 2 bases and J lost 8, with 12 bases in between. The germline V gene encodes CDR1 MDHEN and CDR2 SYDVKM. CDR3 length: 13 residues. CDR3 DNA sequence: TGTGCCAGCAGTTTAAATTGGTGGGAGGGCTACACCTTC. It is translated as CASSLNWWEGYTF.

The rearrangement links TRBV19 to TRBJ2-1; 7 bases are shared with TRBD1. The trim removed 8 bases at V and 6 bases at J, leaving 10 bases unmatched. The germline CDR1 and CDR2 sequences are LNHDA and SQIVND (reference sequence). The CDR3 has 14 amino acids. The CDR3 coding sequence is TGTGCCAGTCATGGGGGACAGTCACTCAATGAGCAGTTCTTC. This sequence encodes CASHGGQSLNEQFF.

This chain connects TRBV29-1 to TRBJ1-2, with 9 positions matching TRBD1. Germline loops: CDR1 SQVTM, CDR2 ANQGSEA. The ends lost 7 bases at V and 3 bases at J; junction bases unmatched: 12. The CDR3 loop spans 15 amino acids. The CDR3, as DNA: TGCAGCGCCCTCCAACCGGGACAGGGAGACTATGGCTACACCTTC. Translating gives CSALQPGQGDYGYTF.

V gene TRBV5-4 combines with J gene TRBJ2-7; 7 bases match TRBD2. The CDR3 extends over 13 amino acids. Germline CDR1 and CDR2: SGHNT and YYREEE (reference sequence). V was pared by 3 bases and J by 2 bases, with 2 bases of the junction left unmatched. The CDR3 is CASSWGGTYEQYF. The CDR3 region has the DNA TGTGCCAGCAGCTGGGGGGGTACCTACGAGCAGTACTTC.

The chain joins TRBV9 to TRBJ1-2; 7 bases are shared with TRBD1. The V gene's germline CDR1 is SGDLS and CDR2 YYNGEE. V shed 4 bases, J shed 5 bases, and the junction held 17 bases outside the gene matches. CDR3 length: 17 residues. The CDR3, as DNA: TGTGCCAGCAGCAACACTTACCCTGACAGGGTAGATTATGGCTACACCTTC. Translated: CASSNTYPDRVDYGYTF.

J is TRBJ1-2 and V is TRBV4-1; 8 bases map to TRBD1. This CDR3 has 15 amino acids. Germline V lookup: CDR1 MGHRA, CDR2 YSYEKL. V shed 5 bases and J 7 bases; nucleotides not matched to a gene: 12. CDR3 sequence reads: CASSDGDRTSGGYTF. The CDR3 coding sequence is TGCGCCAGCAGCGACGGGGACAGGACCTCTGGTGGCTACACCTTC.

The chain recombines TRBV10-3 with TRBJ2-7; D ambiguous. The length of the CDR3 is 12 residues. Trimming stripped 5 bases from V and 1 base from J, with 6 bases between. Per the germline V gene, CDR1 is ENHRY and CDR2 is SYGVKD. The CDR3 here is CAISSGSYEQYV. Written as DNA, the CDR3 is TGTGCCATCAGTTCAGGATCCTACGAGCAGTACGTC.

J is TRBJ2-7 and V is TRBV6-1, with TRBD1 matching over 9 bases. Per the germline V gene, CDR1 is MNHNS and CDR2 is SASEGT. With V trimmed by 2 bases and J by 4 bases, 6 bases remained unmatched. The CDR3 loop spans 15 amino acids. The CDR3 protein is CASSEPGTGLYEQYF. CDR3 bases: TGTGCCAGCAGTGAACCCGGGACAGGGCTGTACGAGCAGTACTTC.

The chain has TRBV9 and TRBJ2-1; 8 bases fit TRBD2. Germline CDR1 is SGDLS and CDR2 is YYNGEE. V trimming: 0 bases; J trimming: 12 bases; junction bases outside the gene matches: 5. This CDR3 has 13 amino acids. The CDR3 sequence: CASSVASGGWQFF. The CDR3 DNA reads TGTGCCAGCAGCGTAGCTTCGGGGGGGTGGCAGTTCTTC.

This chain links TRBV27 with TRBJ1-4, with D hard to call. The germline gives CDR1 MNHEY, CDR2 SMNVEV (reference sequence). The CDR3 has 17 amino acids. The V end lost 5 bases, the J end lost 4 bases, and 20 bases lay between the germline ends. The CDR3 bases are TGTGCCAGCAGTCCGGACGGGGTTCTTGCCCTTAATGAAAAACTGTTTTTT. It translates to CASSPDGVLALNEKLFF.

The rearrangement joins TRBV5-1 to TRBJ2-5; 15 nucleotides line up with TRBD2. Germline V gene data show CDR1 as SGHRS and CDR2 as YFSETQ. The V and J ends lost 4 bases and 5 bases, in that order; junction bases with no gene match: 9. CDR3 length equals 17 residues. CDR3 bases: TGCGCCAGCAGCCCTGGACTAGCGGGAGGGCTGTATGAGACCCAGTACTTC. It is translated as CASSPGLAGGLYETQYF.

The V and J genes are TRBV6-4 and TRBJ1-5; D is undetermined. CDR1 MRHNA and CDR2 SNTAGT come from the germline V gene. Trimming removed 7 bases at V and 0 bases at J, with 22 bases between. The CDR3 covers 18 residues. CDR3 DNA sequence: TGTGCCAGCATGAGACATCTTCCCATCAGATATAGCAATCAGCCCCAGCATTTT. It encodes CASMRHLPIRYSNQPQHF.

This clone appeared a few times. The chain couples TRBV7-9 to TRBJ2-2, with 7 bases fitting TRBD1. V lost 3 bases, J lost 6 bases, and 4 bases stayed unmatched. The CDR3 has 14 amino acids. Per germline, CDR1 SEHNR and CDR2 FQNEAQ (reference sequence). DNA of the CDR3: TGTGCCAGCAGCTTGACAGGGTCTGCCGGGGAGCTGTTTTTT. Translating gives CASSLTGSAGELFF.

The chain uses TRBV30 and TRBJ1-6, with 9 bases aligning to TRBD1. The ends lost 3 bases at V and 9 bases at J; junction bases unmatched: 6. Germline lookup yields CDR1 GTSNPN and CDR2 SVGIG (reference sequence). This CDR3 is built from 14 residues. The CDR3, as DNA: TGTGCCTGGAGGGGGACAGGGAATTTTTCACCCCTCCACTTT. It yields the protein CAWRGTGNFSPLHF.

This clone was seen once. This chain connects TRBV6-4 to TRBJ2-1, with TRBD2 matching over 8 bases. Germline trimming cut 6 bases from V and 5 bases from J; bases unmatched to any gene: 9. The CDR3 spans 15 residues. The V gene's germline CDR1 is MRHNA and CDR2 SNTAGT. The CDR3, as DNA: TGTGCCAGCAGCGCCGAGGCGGGGGGCCACAATGAGCAGTTCTTC. It codes for CASSAEAGGHNEQFF.

This chain uses TRBV5-6 with TRBJ2-5; TRBD2 might be the D (6 bases). V was pared by 3 bases and J by 2 bases, with 14 bases between. Germline CDR1 is SGHDT and CDR2 is YYEEEE. The CDR3 runs 15 residues. This CDR3 is CASSWRGLPQETQYF. CDR3 nucleotide sequence: TGTGCCAGCAGCTGGAGGGGACTGCCTCAAGAGACCCAGTACTTC. Variable domain in full (rest from reference TRBV5-6 and TRBJ2-5): DAGVTQSPTHLIKTRGQQVTLRCSPKSGHDTVSWYQQALGQGPQFIFQYYEEEERQRGNFPDRFSGHQFPNYSSELNVNALLLGDSALYLCASSWRGLPQETQYFGPGTRLLVL.

The chain carries TRBV11-2 and TRBJ2-5, with 8 nucleotides matching TRBD2. This CDR3 has 14 residues. After removal of 7 bases from V and 5 bases from J, the junction contained 9 bases not matched to a gene. Germline V CDR1 and CDR2: SGHAT, FQNNGV. The DNA for the CDR3 is TGTGCCAGCAACCCTCGATCGGGGGGGGAGACCCAGTACTTC. As protein: CASNPRSGGETQYF.